Sequencing of this T cell receptor (beta chain) was carried out in a study of blood T cell repertoires in COVID-19. Patients in Seattle were enrolled during active infection, then followed longitudinally. The V gene's germline CDR1 is MRHNA and CDR2 SNTAGT. The CDR3 sequence is 15 residues long. V gave up 6 bases and J gave up 0 bases; unmatched junction bases: 5. How the authors handled the data: Estimated nucleated cell counts came from reference gene primer amplification. Using immunoSEQ multiplex PCR, the repertoire was profiled, and TCRdb retains in-frame clones only, with some absent. That table gives V, J and clone size, and the DNA gave D and trimming. This table holds hundreds of thousands of clones, around 89% found once.

The V gene is TRBV6-4, the J gene TRBJ1-5; 7 bases fit TRBD1. The sequenced material came from peripheral blood. The clonotype comes from a woman aged 40 to 50 with COVID-19, enrolled during active disease. CDR3 DNA: TGTGCCAGCAGCCGGGACAGAGATAGCAATCAGCCCCAGCATTTT. Protein product: CASSRDRDSNQPQHF.